One and the same sample provided the 27 T cell receptor beta chains below, sequenced in a study of B cell selection in AIRE deficiency. Sorting defined conventional CD4 T cells as CD4+CD127+. Libraries were prepared by immunoSEQ multiplex PCR; TCRdb keeps only in-frame clonotypes and omits some of them. The sample consists of fewer than 25,000 clones, 97% of them appearing once. Specimen: conventional CD4+ T cells sorted from PBMCs. These receptors were collected from a human donor with AIRE deficiency.

About this clone itself: The CDR3 carries no conserved terminal phenylalanine or tryptophan, so it likely arises from a read error. The DNA is omitted, as the CDR3 cannot be located on it reliably, and the CDR3 follows TCRdb's listing. The rearrangement joins TRBV30 to TRBJ1-2; the DNA was not compared with TRBD1, the D call given in the table. The CDR3 is made up of 11 amino acids, end residues included. Germline CDR1 reads GTSNPN; CDR2 reads SVGIG (reference sequence). CDR3 region: CAWSLGAFSRL.

This chain's CDR3 is CASSLLGGAETDTQYF. CDR3 bases: TGCGCCAGCAGCCTCCTCGGGGGGGCCGAGACAGATACGCAGTATTTT. The J gene is TRBJ2-3, the V gene TRBV4-3; 8 bases match TRBD2. The length of the CDR3 is 16 residues. The germline V gene encodes CDR1 LGHNA and CDR2 YSLEER. The V and J ends lost 4 bases and 3 bases, in that order; junction bases with no gene match: 9.

This clone was seen a single time. J is TRBJ2-4 and V is TRBV5-3; 12 nucleotides agree with TRBD2. TRBV5-3 is designated an ORF whose function remains uncertain. Trimming at V came to 1 base and at J to 3 bases, leaving 14 bases not matched to a gene. This CDR3 spans 20 amino acids. This CDR3 reads CARSLPRSLAGGPVKNIQYF. The CDR3 DNA sequence: TGTGCCAGAAGCTTGCCCAGGTCCCTAGCGGGAGGGCCAGTCAAAAACATTCAGTACTTC.

The rearrangement links TRBV5-4 to TRBJ1-4; D is unresolved. CDR3 length equals 15 residues. Germline V gene sequence: CDR1 SGHNT, CDR2 YYREEE (reference sequence). V gave up 0 bases and J gave up 6 bases, with 12 bases separating them. Here the CDR3 DNA reads TGTGCCAGCAGCTTGGGTGGGCAGGATGATGAAAAACTGTTTTTT. Translated, it gives CASSLGGQDDEKLFF.

The rearrangement uses TRBV6-5 and TRBJ2-3, with 9 bases aligning to TRBD1. CDR3 length: 16 amino acids. J was trimmed by 7 bases and V by 4 bases; bases with no gene match: 12. The V gene's germline CDR1 is MNHEY and CDR2 SVGAGI. This CDR3 is CASSSLGQGMVHTQYF. In DNA, the CDR3 is TGTGCCAGCAGTTCCCTTGGACAGGGGATGGTGCATACGCAGTATTTT.

V and J are TRBV5-6 and TRBJ2-7, with D possibly TRBD1 on 6 matching bases. The CDR3 loop spans 14 amino acids. Per the germline V gene, CDR1 is SGHDT and CDR2 is YYEEEE. V dropped 4 bases and J dropped 6 bases, with 17 bases sitting between them. The CDR3 here is CASSRAGELGEQYF. In DNA form, the CDR3 reads TGTGCCAGCAGCAGGGCAGGGGAGCTCGGCGAGCAGTACTTC.

This chain connects TRBV6-1 to TRBJ2-1; 7 positions agree with TRBD2. Germline CDR1 MNHNS, CDR2 SASEGT. The CDR3 spans 14 residues. With 5 bases clipped from V and 7 bases from J, the junction kept 8 bases outside the gene matches. CDR3 DNA sequence: TGTGCCAGCAGTCCCCGACTAGCTGCGAATGAGCAGTTCTTC. Protein: CASSPRLAANEQFF.

The chain links TRBV19 to TRBJ2-3; D not certain. V was clipped by 0 bases and J by 4 bases, with 11 bases between them. The CDR3 loop spans 15 amino acids. CDR1 is LNHDA, CDR2 SQIVND, per germline (reference sequence). CDR3 DNA sequence: TGTGCCAGTAGTATAGATCAGTTCGTGGCAGATACGCAGTATTTT. Translating it yields CASSIDQFVADTQYF.

Comment on this clone: Germline is not matched at one junction end, which may reflect a read error. The chain recombines TRBV7-7 with TRBJ2-7; TRBD2 is a possible D gene (6 bases). This CDR3 comprises 13 residues. Germline values: CDR1 SSHAT, CDR2 FNYEAQ (reference sequence). CDR3 in DNA: TGTGCTAGCAGCCGCGGGGAGCTCTACGAGCAGTACTTC. Protein: CASSRGELYEQYF.

The chain recombines TRBV7-2 with TRBJ2-4, with D uncertain. V shed 3 bases and J shed 0 bases, with 9 bases lying between them. The CDR3 sequence is 15 residues long. CDR1 and CDR2 (germline): SGHTA, FQGNSA. The CDR3 sequence is CASSLGAVAKNIQYF. CDR3 in DNA: TGTGCCAGCAGCTTGGGCGCAGTAGCCAAAAACATTCAGTACTTC. The full variable domain, rest sourced from reference TRBV7-2 and TRBJ2-4, is GAGVSQSPSNKVTEKGKDVELRCDPISGHTALYWYRQSLGQGLEFLIYFQGNSAPDKSGLPSDRFSAERTGGSVSTLTIQRTQQEDSAVYLCASSLGAVAKNIQYFGAGTRLSVL.

The table lists this clone with a count of one. CDR3 in DNA: TGTGCCAGCAGTGAAGGGCGAGCGAGCGGAAACACCATATATTTT. Protein sequence: CASSEGRASGNTIYF. J is TRBJ1-3 and V is TRBV6-1; D remains ambiguous. The CDR3 consists of 15 residues. V dropped 1 base and J dropped 4 bases, with 11 bases sitting between them. In germline, CDR1 is MNHNS, CDR2 SASEGT.

The chain links TRBV5-6 to TRBJ2-7; D uncertain. The V end was cut by 4 bases, the J end by 2 bases, with 13 bases between. The CDR3 sequence is 14 residues long. Germline lookup yields CDR1 SGHDT and CDR2 YYEEEE. CDR3 sequence reads: CASSPTRLTYEQYF. The CDR3 region has the DNA TGTGCCAGCAGCCCGACCAGGCTAACCTACGAGCAGTACTTC. The whole variable domain, filled in from reference TRBV5-6 and TRBJ2-7, reads DAGVTQSPTHLIKTRGQQVTLRCSPKSGHDTVSWYQQALGQGPQFIFQYYEEEERQRGNFPDRFSGHQFPNYSSELNVNALLLGDSALYLCASSPTRLTYEQYFGPGTRLTVT.

The rearrangement links TRBV18 to TRBJ2-7; D call uncertain. The CDR3 sequence is 15 residues long. The ends were cut back, 3 bases at V and 0 bases at J, with 12 bases in the middle. Germline V gene data show CDR1 as KGHSH and CDR2 as LQKENI. The CDR3 region is CASSPRTGSSYEQYF. The DNA of the CDR3 is TGTGCCAGCTCACCTCGAACGGGTAGCTCCTACGAGCAGTACTTC.

The rearrangement links TRBV7-2 to TRBJ2-1; D not certain. Germline V gene data show CDR1 as SGHTA and CDR2 as FQGNSA. V was shortened by 5 bases and J by 5 bases, with 10 bases between the two germline ends. The CDR3 contains 13 residues. CDR3 sequence: CASSVGLDNEQFF. CDR3 DNA: TGTGCCAGCAGCGTTGGGCTCGACAATGAGCAGTTCTTC.

This clone was recorded once. The chain joins TRBV27 to TRBJ2-4, with no clear D. The CDR3 has 16 amino acids. CDR1 is MNHEY and CDR2 is SMNVEV in the germline V gene (reference sequence). Between the trimmed V and J ends, which lost 3 bases and 0 bases, there was a span of 12 bases. The CDR3 sequence is CASSFRQALAKNIQYF. The CDR3, as DNA: TGTGCCAGCAGTTTTCGCCAGGCACTAGCCAAAAACATTCAGTACTTC.

The chain combines TRBV6-1 with TRBJ2-5; TRBD2 aligns across 9 bases. V trimming: 8 bases; J trimming: 5 bases; junction bases outside the gene matches: 6. Germline V gives CDR1 MNHNS, CDR2 SASEGT. The CDR3 sequence is 13 residues long. Here the CDR3 DNA reads TGTGCCAGCTTTCAAGCGGGAGGTGAGACCCAGTACTTC. Amino acids: CASFQAGGETQYF.

The chain carries TRBV28 and TRBJ2-7; the match to TRBD1 covers 8 bases. CDR3 length: 14 amino acids. The V segment lost 7 bases and the J segment 2 bases; nucleotides outside the gene matches: 7. From germline, CDR1 is MDHEN and CDR2 SYDVKM. This CDR3 is CASNPQGAAYEQYF. DNA for the CDR3: TGTGCCAGCAACCCCCAGGGGGCCGCCTACGAGCAGTACTTC. Full variable domain (missing parts from reference TRBV28 and TRBJ2-7): DVKVTQSSRYLVKRTGEKVFLECVQDMDHENMFWYRQDPGLGLRLIYFSYDVKMKEKGDIPEGYSVSREKKERFSLILESASTNQTSMYLCASNPQGAAYEQYFGPGTRLTVT.

The chain is built from TRBV15 and TRBJ1-1, with D perhaps TRBD1 (6 bases). The CDR3 extends over 13 amino acids. V gave up 2 bases and J gave up 3 bases, with 7 bases separating them. Looked up from germline, CDR1 is LNHNV and CDR2 is YYDKDF (reference sequence). The CDR3 region has the DNA TGTGCCACCAGCAGAAGGGGGGACACTGAAGCTTTCTTT. Translation gives CATSRRGDTEAFF.

This sequence joins TRBV18 and TRBJ1-2, with a possible D match to TRBD1 (5 bases). The ends were cut back, 4 bases at V and 0 bases at J, with 21 bases in the middle. The CDR3 has 18 amino acids. Germline values: CDR1 KGHSH, CDR2 LQKENI. The CDR3 is CASSRSGAGFTSNYGYTF. The CDR3 DNA reads as TGTGCCAGCTCACGAAGTGGGGCAGGATTTACCTCTAACTATGGCTACACCTTC.

This clone was observed a single time. This chain joins TRBV5-1 and TRBJ1-2; TRBD1 aligns across 11 bases. The CDR3 consists of 15 residues. With 1 base clipped from V and 4 bases from J, the junction kept 3 bases outside the gene matches. CDR1 SGHRS and CDR2 YFSETQ come from the germline V gene. CDR3 region: CASSLSGQGAYGYTF. DNA of the CDR3: TGCGCCAGCAGCTTGTCCGGACAGGGGGCCTATGGCTACACCTTC.

This clone was observed once. The V and J genes are TRBV9 and TRBJ2-2; D uncertain. CDR1 and CDR2 from the germline V gene are SGDLS and YYNGEE. The CDR3 is made up of 15 amino acids. Trimming left V 0 bases short and J 5 bases short, with 11 bases between. CDR3 DNA sequence: TGTGCCAGCAGCGTAGTAGGGTTCCGAACCGGGGAGCTGTTTTTT. It encodes CASSVVGFRTGELFF.

This chain joins TRBV15 and TRBJ2-7, with 12 bases identical to TRBD2. The CDR3 loop spans 17 amino acids. Germline V lookup: CDR1 LNHNV, CDR2 YYDKDF (reference sequence). V was clipped by 5 bases and J by 0 bases; unmatched bases: 8. CDR3 protein: CATSLPSGRGSSYEQYF. The CDR3 DNA follows: TGTGCCACCAGCCTGCCTAGCGGGAGGGGAAGCTCCTACGAGCAGTACTTC. Drawing the rest from reference TRBV15 and TRBJ2-7, the complete variable domain is DAMVIQNPRYQVTQFGKPVTLSCSQTLNHNVMYWYQQKSSQAPKLLFHYYDKDFNNEADTPDNFQSRRPNTSFCFLDIRSPGLGDTAMYLCATSLPSGRGSSYEQYFGPGTRLTVT.

This chain joins TRBV29-1 and TRBJ2-3; perhaps TRBD2 as D (6 bases). CDR1 and CDR2 from the germline V gene are SQVTM and ANQGSEA. V was pared by 7 bases and J by 1 base, with 18 bases between. The CDR3 is 15 amino acids. The CDR3 nucleotides read TGCAGCGCAGGGCTGGGGGGAGGAGGCACAGATACGCAGTATTTT. Protein sequence: CSAGLGGGGTDTQYF.

J is TRBJ2-1 and V is TRBV28; 11 bases line up with TRBD1. Germline loops: CDR1 MDHEN, CDR2 SYDVKM. CDR3 size: 15 residues. Trimming removed 11 bases from V and 10 bases from J; junction bases left unmatched: 16. The CDR3 protein is CAATGGTGGNREQFF. CDR3 nucleotide sequence: TGTGCCGCTACCGGGGGGACAGGGGGTAATCGGGAGCAGTTCTTC.

V usage is TRBV7-8 and J usage is TRBJ1-4; 9 nucleotides match TRBD1. CDR1 is SGHVS and CDR2 is FQNEAQ in the germline V gene. The V gene end was trimmed by 5 bases and the J gene end by 6 bases; junction bases not matched to a gene: 4. The CDR3 covers 14 residues. The CDR3 sequence is CASSVRDRDEKLFF. The CDR3 DNA sequence: TGTGCCAGCAGCGTCCGGGACAGGGATGAAAAACTGTTTTTT.

This rearrangement joins TRBV18 to TRBJ2-5; D possibly corresponds to TRBD1 (6 bases). Germline V gene sequence: CDR1 KGHSH, CDR2 LQKENI. V lost 2 bases, J lost 3 bases, and 10 bases lay in between. This CDR3 contains 14 residues. The CDR3 loop reads CASSPLTGEETQYF. The CDR3 DNA sequence: TGTGCCAGCTCACCATTGACAGGAGAAGAGACCCAGTACTTC.

The chain recombines TRBV2 with TRBJ1-1, with D unresolved. The CDR3 is 14 residues long. V was pared by 8 bases and J by 0 bases, with 13 bases between. Germline lookup yields CDR1 SNHLY and CDR2 FYNNEI. The CDR3 DNA is TGTGCCAGCCACGTTCAGCCCATGAACACTGAAGCTTTCTTT. Encoded protein: CASHVQPMNTEAFF.